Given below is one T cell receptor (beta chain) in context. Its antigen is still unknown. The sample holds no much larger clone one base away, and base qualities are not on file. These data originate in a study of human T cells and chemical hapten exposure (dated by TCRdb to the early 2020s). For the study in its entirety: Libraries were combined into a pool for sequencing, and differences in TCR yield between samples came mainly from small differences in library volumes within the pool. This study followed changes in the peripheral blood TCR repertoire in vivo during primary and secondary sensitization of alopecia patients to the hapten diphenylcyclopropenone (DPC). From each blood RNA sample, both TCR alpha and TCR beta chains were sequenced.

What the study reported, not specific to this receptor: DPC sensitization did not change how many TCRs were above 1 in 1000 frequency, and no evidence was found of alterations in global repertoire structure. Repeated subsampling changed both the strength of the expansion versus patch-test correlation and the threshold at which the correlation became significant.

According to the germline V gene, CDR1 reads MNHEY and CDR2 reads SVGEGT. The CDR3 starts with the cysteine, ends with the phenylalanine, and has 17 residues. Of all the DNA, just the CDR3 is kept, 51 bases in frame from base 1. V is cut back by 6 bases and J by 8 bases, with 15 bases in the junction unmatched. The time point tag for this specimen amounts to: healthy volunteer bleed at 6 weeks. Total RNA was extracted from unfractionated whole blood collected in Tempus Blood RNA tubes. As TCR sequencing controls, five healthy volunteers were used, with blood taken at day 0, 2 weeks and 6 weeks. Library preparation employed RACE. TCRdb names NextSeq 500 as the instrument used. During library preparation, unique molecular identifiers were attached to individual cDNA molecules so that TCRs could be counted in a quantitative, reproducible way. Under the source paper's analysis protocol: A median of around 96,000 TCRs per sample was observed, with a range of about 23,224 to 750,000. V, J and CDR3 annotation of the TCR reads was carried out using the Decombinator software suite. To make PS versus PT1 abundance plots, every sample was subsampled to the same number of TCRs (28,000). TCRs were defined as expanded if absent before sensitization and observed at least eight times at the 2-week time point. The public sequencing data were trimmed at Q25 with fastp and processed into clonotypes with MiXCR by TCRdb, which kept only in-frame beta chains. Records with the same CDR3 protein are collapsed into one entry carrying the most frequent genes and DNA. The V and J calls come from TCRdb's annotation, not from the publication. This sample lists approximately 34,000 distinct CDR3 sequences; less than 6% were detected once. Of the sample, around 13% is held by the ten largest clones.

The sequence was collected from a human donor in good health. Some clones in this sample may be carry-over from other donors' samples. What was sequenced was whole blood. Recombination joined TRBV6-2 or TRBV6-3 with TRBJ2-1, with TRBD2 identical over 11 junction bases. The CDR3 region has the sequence CASRVGLTSGGLDEQFF. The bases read TGTGCCAGCAGAGTTGGGCTTACTAGCGGGGGATTGGATGAGCAGTTCTTC.